This TCR beta chain was identified during a study of CD8+ T cells in alopecia areata. Sequencing templates came from extracted RNA that was reverse transcribed into cDNA. Data came from immunoSEQ multiplex PCR; TCRdb stores just in-frame clones and leaves some out. Among about 190,000 clones, roughly 60% were seen once, and the ten largest hold approximately 0.97%. A note on this clone: Its antigen is as yet unknown.

Study-wide results and caveats: Significant decreases in scalp clonality and expanded CD8+ clones followed tofacitinib treatment.

Stated treatment: oral pan-JAK inhibitor, 5-10 mg twice daily. This CDR3 is built from 12 residues. Germline CDR1 is SQVTM and CDR2 is ANQGSEA. V lost 7 bases to trimming and J lost 2 bases; unmatched junction nucleotides: 4. The sequence derives from a human donor with alopecia areata. The material sequenced was CD4+ T cells sorted from blood, taken at week 24, from a patient treated with tofacitinib. The V gene is TRBV29-1, the J gene TRBJ2-5; 7 bases align to TRBD1. The DNA of the CDR3 is TGCAGCGGGGGACAGTTACAAGAGACCCAGTACTTC. This codes for CSGGQLQETQYF.